These 13 T cell receptor beta chains were sequenced from one sample in a study of cytomegalovirus exposure and HLA in healthy donors (dated by TCRdb to 2017 to 2019). The library was made by the immunoSEQ multiplex PCR assay. For the multiplex PCR, a mixture combining 60 forward primers for TCR Vbeta segments and 13 reverse primers for TCR Jbeta segments was used. TCRdb holds this immuneACCESS table with in-frame rearrangements only. Some clones are missing; in checked studies, unresolved V genes explain under half, and the rest has no known cause. The sample has roughly 190,000 clones on record, roughly 87% of them singletons. In total, the top ten clones hold 1% to 1.4% of the sample. Sequences were obtained from PBMCs. These receptors all stem from a boy aged 2 to 10 in good health and CMV-seronegative.

This chain joins TRBV28 and TRBJ2-5, with 7 bases aligning to TRBD1. TRBJ2-7 matches the DNA end more closely, so the J call is doubtful. CDR3 length equals 15 residues. Germline V lookup: CDR1 MDHEN, CDR2 SYDVKM. CDR3 nucleotides: TGTGCCAGCAGCACCATAGGGACAGCCTGGACCGAGCAGTACTTC. Encoded protein: CASSTIGTAWTEQYF.

The rearrangement joins TRBV6-1 to TRBJ2-1; perhaps TRBD2 as D (5 bases). V was cut by 0 bases and J by 0 bases, with 12 bases left in between. This CDR3 is built from 17 residues. Germline lookup yields CDR1 MNHNS and CDR2 SASEGT. For the CDR3, the DNA is TGTGCCAGCAGTGAAGCGCCCAGCGGTAGCTCCTACAATGAGCAGTTCTTC. Translating it yields CASSEAPSGSSYNEQFF.

The V call is TRBV5-1, the J call TRBJ1-1, with D uncertain. Trimming shortened V by 1 base and J by 2 bases, and 12 bases separated the two germline ends. CDR3 size: 15 residues. The germline gives CDR1 SGHRS, CDR2 YFSETQ. CDR3 residues: CASSLSHQVNTEAFF. DNA for the CDR3: TGCGCCAGCAGCTTGAGTCATCAGGTAAACACTGAAGCTTTCTTT.

The chain links TRBV29-1 to TRBJ1-4; D is perhaps TRBD1 (6 bases). The germline gives CDR1 SQVTM, CDR2 ANQGSEA. The CDR3 covers 12 residues. Trimming left V 5 bases short and J 5 bases short, with 9 bases between. Here the CDR3 DNA reads TGCAGCGTTCGGCAGGGGAATGAAAAACTGTTTTTT. Translating it yields CSVRQGNEKLFF.

The chain employs TRBV2 and TRBJ2-1; 9 nucleotides match TRBD2. Germline CDR1 SNHLY, CDR2 FYNNEI. The junction had 5 bases not matched to a gene; V was cut back by 3 bases and J by 2 bases. This CDR3 comprises 16 residues. The CDR3 DNA reads as TGTGCCAGCAGTGAGGTTCGCGGGAGGGCCTACAATGAGCAGTTCTTC. Translated, it gives CASSEVRGRAYNEQFF.

The CDR3 sequence: CASSLMTGDTQYF. The CDR3 bases are TGTGCCAGCAGCCTTATGACAGGGGATACCCAGTACTTC. The chain carries TRBV14 and TRBJ2-5, with 8 bases fitting TRBD1. Germline V gives CDR1 SGHDN, CDR2 FVKESK. V gave up 4 bases and J gave up 8 bases; unmatched junction bases: 6. CDR3 size: 13 residues.

The gene calls are TRBV27 and TRBJ1-2; 12 nucleotides line up with TRBD1. The junction had 8 bases not matched to a gene; V was cut back by 2 bases and J by 4 bases. The length of the CDR3 is 17 residues. Germline V gene data show CDR1 as MNHEY and CDR2 as SMNVEV (reference sequence). The chain's CDR3 is CASSLGTGGLSPYGYTF. The CDR3 nucleotides read TGTGCCAGCAGTTTAGGGACAGGGGGCCTCTCACCCTATGGCTACACCTTC.

In its sample, this clone was seen once. The rearrangement uses TRBV9 and TRBJ2-3, with 7 bases fitting TRBD2. Trimming removed 3 bases from V and 3 bases from J; junction bases left unmatched: 13. This CDR3 comprises 17 residues. CDR1 is SGDLS and CDR2 is YYNGEE in the germline V gene. CDR3 bases: TGTGCCAGCAGCGCACCCGGCTCGTGGGGGGGAACAGATACGCAGTATTTT. It encodes CASSAPGSWGGTDTQYF.

The J gene is TRBJ1-2, the V gene TRBV27; maybe TRBD1 (6 bases). There are 13 residues in the CDR3. V dropped 3 bases and J dropped 8 bases, with 13 bases sitting between them. Germline V gene data show CDR1 as MNHEY and CDR2 as SMNVEV (reference sequence). This CDR3 reads CASSFGGRSGYTF. CDR3 DNA sequence: TGTGCCAGCAGTTTCGGGGGGCGAAGCGGCTACACCTTC.

The chain employs TRBV7-3 and TRBJ2-3; D uncertain. The CDR3 length is 13 residues. Trimming removed 3 bases from V and 2 bases from J, with 6 bases in between. Germline CDR1 is SGHTA and CDR2 is FQGTGA. In DNA form, the CDR3 reads TGTGCCAGCAGCTTCCATCCCACAGATACGCAGTATTTT. Protein product: CASSFHPTDTQYF.

This chain connects TRBV9 to TRBJ2-5; TRBD2 matches at 12 bases. Germline V gives CDR1 SGDLS, CDR2 YYNGEE. The CDR3 extends over 17 amino acids. The V gene end was trimmed by 3 bases and the J gene end by 1 base; junction bases not matched to a gene: 7. This CDR3 is CASSGGLAGRFQETQYF. Written as DNA, the CDR3 is TGTGCCAGCAGCGGCGGACTAGCGGGGCGTTTCCAAGAGACCCAGTACTTC. The whole variable domain, remainder taken from reference TRBV9 and TRBJ2-5, is DSGVTQTPKHLITATGQRVTLRCSPRSGDLSVYWYQQSLDQGLQFLIQYYNGEERAKGNILERFSAQQFPDLHSELNLSSLELGDSALYFCASSGGLAGRFQETQYFGPGTRLLVL.

The chain couples TRBV27 to TRBJ2-5, with TRBD2 as a possible D gene (6 bases). Per germline, CDR1 MNHEY and CDR2 SMNVEV (reference sequence). The CDR3 length is 15 residues. V lost 8 bases and J 1 base, leaving 17 bases between the germline ends. In nucleotides, the CDR3 is TGTGCCAGCTCCGAAGGTGCGGGGCCCCAAGAGACCCAGTACTTC. Translated: CASSEGAGPQETQYF.

The rearrangement joins TRBV27 to TRBJ2-4, with D possibly TRBD1 on 5 matching bases. This CDR3 is 15 amino acids long. Germline loops: CDR1 MNHEY, CDR2 SMNVEV (reference sequence). V was trimmed by 4 bases and J by 1 base, leaving 11 bases between them. CDR3 sequence reads: CASSWAGPAKNIQYF. The CDR3 bases are TGTGCCAGCAGTTGGGCAGGGCCGGCCAAAAACATTCAGTACTTC.